This TCR beta chain originates from a study of blood T cell repertoires in COVID-19. The CDR3 covers 15 residues. The junction had 8 bases not matched to a gene; V was cut back by 5 bases and J by 3 bases. The germline CDR1 and CDR2 sequences are SGHTA and FQGTGA. The data were produced by immunoSEQ multiplex PCR, yet TCRdb's version contains in-frame clones alone and is incomplete. The sample lists roughly 260,000 clones, roughly four fifths occurring once. Those designated as exposed participants met a COVID-19 case within 2 weeks before study entry. This sequence was found in a woman aged 40 to 49 who had been exposed to COVID-19. Input material: PBMCs or T cells enriched from blood (not recorded which). The rearrangement links TRBV7-3 to TRBJ2-7; 9 bases fit TRBD1. For the CDR3, the DNA is TGTGCCAGCAGCCCCACAGGGGGCGGCCTCTACGAGCAGTACTTC. It encodes CASSPTGGGLYEQYF.